Below, 18 T cell receptor beta chains from the same sample are listed, as sequenced in a study of T cell changes during pregnancy in multiple sclerosis. Clones were read by immunoSEQ multiplex PCR, and TCRdb kept only the in-frame ones, dropping some. The data contain tens of thousands of clones, about 94% of them singletons. Sample: peripheral blood, taken in the second trimester of pregnancy. The receptors derive from a female donor in good health, enrolled as a control in a pregnancy study.

V gene TRBV7-9 combines with J gene TRBJ1-1; D remains ambiguous. Trimming removed 5 bases at V and 5 bases at J, with 12 bases between. The CDR3 covers 13 residues. CDR1 is SEHNR, CDR2 FQNEAQ, per germline (reference sequence). Here the CDR3 DNA reads TGTGCCAGCAGCGATAATCCGCGGACTGAAGCTTTCTTT. This sequence encodes CASSDNPRTEAFF. The whole variable domain, filled in from reference TRBV7-9 and TRBJ1-1, reads DTGVSQNPRHKITKRGQNVTFRCDPISEHNRLYWYRQTLGQGPEFLTYFQNEAQLEKSRLLSDRFSAERPKGSFSTLEIQRTEQGDSAMYLCASSDNPRTEAFFGQGTRLTVV.

The chain combines TRBV29-1 with TRBJ2-1; tentatively, D is TRBD2 (6 bases). The ends were cut back, 1 base at V and 1 base at J, with 14 bases in the middle. The CDR3 loop spans 16 amino acids. The germline V gene encodes CDR1 SQVTM and CDR2 ANQGSEA. CDR3 sequence: CSVEVGREGSYNEQFF. DNA for the CDR3: TGCAGCGTTGAAGTAGGGCGGGAAGGTTCCTACAATGAGCAGTTCTTC.

This clone appeared a single time. The gene calls are TRBV2 and TRBJ1-5; 8 bases are shared with TRBD1. V dropped 10 bases and J dropped 0; count of bases not matched to a gene: 14. From germline, CDR1 is SNHLY and CDR2 FYNNEI. This CDR3 is 17 amino acids long. The CDR3 protein is CATSDRGTTYSNQPQHF. CDR3 nucleotides: TGTGCCACGTCCGACAGGGGAACTACTTATAGCAATCAGCCCCAGCATTTT.

V is TRBV6-1 and J is TRBJ1-2; weak D call: TRBD1 (5 bases). V lost 7 bases and J lost 0, with 12 bases in between. The CDR3 loop spans 14 amino acids. Germline V gene lookup returns CDR1 MNHNS and CDR2 SASEGT. The CDR3 loop reads CASTATAANYGYTF. CDR3 nucleotides: TGTGCCAGCACCGCGACAGCTGCTAACTATGGCTACACCTTC.

V and J are TRBV6-1 and TRBJ1-5; D remains unclear. Germline V gene lookup returns CDR1 MNHNS and CDR2 SASEGT. V was pared by 7 bases and J by 3 bases, with 7 bases between. The CDR3 totals 12 residues. Here the CDR3 DNA reads TGTGCCAGCAAGGAGGTCAATCAGCCCCAGCATTTT. Translation gives CASKEVNQPQHF.

This chain joins TRBV7-9 and TRBJ1-1; perhaps TRBD1 as D (6 bases). Germline CDR1 is SEHNR and CDR2 is FQNEAQ (reference sequence). V gave up 5 bases and J gave up 0 bases, with 16 bases separating them. The CDR3 is 16 amino acids. CDR3 sequence: CASSPQGTLMNTEAFF. CDR3 sequence (DNA): TGTGCCAGCAGCCCACAGGGAACCCTTATGAACACTGAAGCTTTCTTT. The variable domain in full, completed from reference TRBV7-9 and TRBJ1-1, reads DTGVSQNPRHKITKRGQNVTFRCDPISEHNRLYWYRQTLGQGPEFLTYFQNEAQLEKSRLLSDRFSAERPKGSFSTLEIQRTEQGDSAMYLCASSPQGTLMNTEAFFGQGTRLTVV.

This chain uses TRBV2 with TRBJ1-1, with TRBD1 matching 7 bases. CDR1 is SNHLY, CDR2 FYNNEI, per germline. The CDR3 covers 20 residues. With 7 bases clipped from V and 1 base from J, the junction kept 24 bases outside the gene matches. CDR3 sequence (DNA): TGTGCCAGCACCGCCTCAGATCTGTGGGACAGATCTTTCCGGAACACTGAAGCTTTCTTT. Protein: CASTASDLWDRSFRNTEAFF. The full variable domain, completed using reference TRBV2 and TRBJ1-1, is EPEVTQTPSHQVTQMGQEVILRCVPISNHLYFYWYRQILGQKVEFLVSFYNNEISEKSEIFDDQFSVERPDGSNFTLKIRSTKLEDSAMYFCASTASDLWDRSFRNTEAFFGQGTRLTVV.

The chain combines TRBV27 with TRBJ2-2; D might be TRBD1 (5 bases). V lost 10 bases and J lost 1, with 10 bases in between. CDR1 is MNHEY and CDR2 is SMNVEV in the germline V gene (reference sequence). This CDR3 has 13 residues. The CDR3 DNA reads as TGTGCCACCGAAGACAGGAACACCGGGGAGCTGTTTTTT. Protein product: CATEDRNTGELFF.

The CDR3 sequence: CASRRDRPSGNTIYF. CDR3 coding DNA: TGTGCCAGTAGGCGGGACAGGCCCTCTGGAAACACCATATATTTT. This sequence joins TRBV19 and TRBJ1-3; 8 bases align to TRBD1. Germline CDR1 reads LNHDA; CDR2 reads SQIVND (reference sequence). This CDR3 has 15 amino acids. The V segment lost 6 bases and the J segment 0 bases; nucleotides outside the gene matches: 4.

The chain carries TRBV18 and TRBJ2-6; 12 nucleotides agree with TRBD1. This CDR3 is built from 17 residues. CDR1 and CDR2 (germline): KGHSH, LQKENI. V lost 3 bases to trimming and J lost 4 bases; unmatched junction nucleotides: 4. The chain's CDR3 is CASSPGQGASGANVLTF. In DNA form, the CDR3 reads TGTGCCAGCTCACCGGGACAGGGGGCATCAGGGGCCAACGTCCTGACTTTC.

This chain joins TRBV6-1 and TRBJ2-5, with 11 bases that match TRBD2. V shed 4 bases and J 3 bases; nucleotides not matched to a gene: 4. CDR1 is MNHNS, CDR2 SASEGT, per germline. The CDR3 is 15 residues long. The CDR3 loop reads CASSVTSGTKETQYF. The CDR3 DNA is TGTGCCAGCAGTGTGACTAGCGGGACCAAAGAGACCCAGTACTTC.

The table lists this clone with a count of one. The V gene is TRBV16, the J gene TRBJ2-7, with unresolved D. V lost 0 bases, J lost 3 bases, and 15 bases lay in between. Germline V gene sequence: CDR1 KGHSY, CDR2 FQNENV. This CDR3 has 16 amino acids. The CDR3 DNA reads TGTGCCAGCAGCCAATCGAGCAGGTATGGTGTCTACGAGCAGTACTTC. Translating it yields CASSQSSRYGVYEQYF.

As to this clone: This specimen includes other DNA sequences encoding the same CDR3. The chain links TRBV19 to TRBJ1-5; maybe TRBD1 (6 bases). The CDR3 totals 14 residues. Germline values: CDR1 LNHDA, CDR2 SQIVND (reference sequence). The V and J ends lost 1 base and 7 bases respectively, with 11 bases between them. The CDR3 sequence: CASSIGGGGQPQHF. The CDR3 DNA reads TGTGCCAGTAGTATAGGAGGGGGGGGCCAGCCCCAGCATTTT.

The chain joins TRBV5-4 to TRBJ2-1; 7 nucleotides line up with TRBD2. Germline lookup yields CDR1 SGHNT and CDR2 YYREEE (reference sequence). With 3 bases clipped from V and 16 bases from J, the junction kept 16 bases outside the gene matches. The length of the CDR3 is 14 residues. The CDR3 loop is CASSSPPRLASEFF. As DNA, the CDR3 is TGTGCCAGCAGCTCCCCTCCAAGACTAGCCTCGGAATTCTTC.

The chain links TRBV28 to TRBJ2-7; 9 bases are shared with TRBD1. Germline loops: CDR1 MDHEN, CDR2 SYDVKM. The CDR3 has 15 amino acids. V dropped 5 bases and J dropped 2; count of bases not matched to a gene: 7. In nucleotides, the CDR3 is TGTGCCAGCAGTGGGGCCGGGACAGGGCCCTACGAGCAGTACTTC. It yields the protein CASSGAGTGPYEQYF.

This clone was detected once. The V and J genes are TRBV13 and TRBJ2-7; TRBD1 agrees at 9 bases. The ends lost 0 bases at V and 5 bases at J; junction bases unmatched: 5. CDR1 is PRHDT and CDR2 is FYEKMQ in the germline V gene (reference sequence). The CDR3 runs 15 residues. DNA of the CDR3: TGTGCCAGCAGCTTAGGAACAGGGGGCGGGGACGAGCAGTACTTC. It encodes CASSLGTGGGDEQYF.

This clone was recorded a few times. CDR3 in DNA: TGTGCCAGCAGCCCGGAGCGGAAGAACACCGGGGAGCTGTTTTTT. Its protein is CASSPERKNTGELFF. The genes are TRBV7-9 and TRBJ2-2; D is perhaps TRBD2 (5 bases). The V end lost 5 bases, the J end lost 1 base, and 11 bases lay between the germline ends. Germline loops: CDR1 SEHNR, CDR2 FQNEAQ (reference sequence). CDR3 length: 15 amino acids.

The rearrangement uses TRBV18 and TRBJ2-3, with TRBD2 identical over 7 bases. The CDR3 contains 15 residues. Germline trimming cut 3 bases from V and 6 bases from J; bases unmatched to any gene: 9. The germline CDR1 and CDR2 sequences are KGHSH and LQKENI. The CDR3 sequence is CASSPRGEGTDTQYF. CDR3 nucleotides: TGTGCCAGCTCACCTCGTGGGGAGGGGACGGATACGCAGTATTTT.